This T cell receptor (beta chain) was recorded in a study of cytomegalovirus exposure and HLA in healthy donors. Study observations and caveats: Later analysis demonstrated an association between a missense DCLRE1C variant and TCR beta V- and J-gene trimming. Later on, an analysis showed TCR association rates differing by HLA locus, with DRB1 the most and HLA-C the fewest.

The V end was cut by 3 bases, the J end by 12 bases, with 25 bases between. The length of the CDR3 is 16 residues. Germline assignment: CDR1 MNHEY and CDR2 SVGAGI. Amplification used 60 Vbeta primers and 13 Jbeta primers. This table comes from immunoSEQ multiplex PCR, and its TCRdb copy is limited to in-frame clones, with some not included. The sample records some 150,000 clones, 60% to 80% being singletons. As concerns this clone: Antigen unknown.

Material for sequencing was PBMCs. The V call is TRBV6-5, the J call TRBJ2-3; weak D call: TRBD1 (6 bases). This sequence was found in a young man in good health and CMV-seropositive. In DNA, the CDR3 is TGTGCCAGCAGTTATTCGCGTTCATGGGGGCTAGGGCCCCAGTATTTT. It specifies CASSYSRSWGLGPQYF.